Listed below are T cell receptor beta chains from one sample, sequenced in a study of shared clonotypes between healthy human individuals. Clones were sequenced by immunoSEQ multiplex PCR, and TCRdb holds only the in-frame ones, with some missing. The sample has about 710,000 clones; around 77% are singletons. Sequenced input: memory CD4+ T cells sorted from blood. The source is a woman aged 25 to 39 in good health. The CDR3 runs from the conserved cysteine through the conserved F or W. Each record gives: clone size, CDR3 length, V gene, J gene, D gene, CDR3 protein. D genes are given only for firm matches. Not all rows give a size; the values are once, few, many and, for expanded clones, a class.

NA	16	TRBV19	TRBJ2-4	NA	CASSPHTPGAKNIQYF
NA	14	TRBV6-1	TRBJ2-7	NA	CASSESWGPGEQYF
NA	15	TRBV6-1	TRBJ1-3	NA	CASSEGRDVVGTIYF
NA	15	TRBV6-6	TRBJ2-7	NA	CASSYSGYSSYEQYF
NA	14	TRBV5-1	TRBJ1-1	NA	CASSYSGLTALTFF
few	13	TRBV29-1	TRBJ1-2	TRBD1	CSARDRGPHGYTF
NA	14	TRBV11-2	TRBJ1-4	NA	CASSPPGSEEKLFF
NA	15	TRBV30	TRBJ1-5	TRBD1	CAWSRRDRRDQPQHF
NA	15	TRBV6-1	TRBJ1-2	NA	CASSEATTANYGYTF
NA	14	TRBV19	TRBJ2-5	NA	CASSTGGVQETQYF
NA	14	TRBV30	TRBJ2-2	TRBD1	CAWKRGQNTGELFF
NA	12	TRBV30	TRBJ1-3	NA	CAWRGSGGTIYF
NA	15	TRBV5-1	TRBJ2-1	TRBD2	CASSLSAGGNNEQFF
few	13	TRBV27	TRBJ2-7	NA	CASSLKEGYEQYF
NA	19	TRBV18	TRBJ2-6	TRBD2	CASSRNLAGGPSGANVLTF
NA	15	TRBV7-2	TRBJ2-7	TRBD2	CASSQGASGSYEQYF
NA	17	TRBV10-3	TRBJ1-3	NA	CAISESSQGRPGNTIYF
NA	11	TRBV6-5	TRBJ1-5	NA	CASSEGYSQHF
NA	13	TRBV27	TRBJ1-2	TRBD1	CASGRQGNYGYTF
once	11	TRBV29-1	TRBJ1-1	NA	CSVTVNTEAFF
few	14	TRBV5-4	TRBJ2-5	NA	CASSIRTAQETQYF
NA	11	TRBV20-1	TRBJ2-1	NA	CSAVSSGVQFF
NA	15	TRBV6-5	TRBJ2-7	TRBD2	CASGLADGTSYEQYF
NA	16	TRBV29-1	TRBJ2-1	NA	CSVEVDSSYSYNEQFF
NA	18	TRBV4-2	TRBJ2-6	TRBD1	CASSDRDRGYAGANVLTF
NA	12	TRBV18	TRBJ1-1	NA	CASSSPLRSAFF
NA	16	TRBV6-1	TRBJ2-6	TRBD2	CASSESGGLGANVLTF
few	11	TRBV11-2	TRBJ1-1	NA	CASRKGTEAFF
NA	15	TRBV7-3	TRBJ2-1	NA	CASSPPPGRGYEQFF
NA	15	TRBV5-1	TRBJ2-7	NA	CASTNLPGLVNEQYF
NA	13	TRBV28	TRBJ2-3	NA	CASRNWVTDTQYF
few	15	TRBV28	TRBJ2-2	TRBD2	CASIVAGVRTGELFF
NA	18	TRBV15	TRBJ2-5	TRBD2	CATSRRLAGGVSVETQYF
NA	16	TRBV7-2	TRBJ2-5	TRBD2	CASSLGLAGGQETQYF
NA	14	TRBV11-2	TRBJ2-1	TRBD2	CASSQPGLAGHQFF
once	12	TRBV5-1	TRBJ2-3	NA	CASALSTDTQYF
NA	15	TRBV2	TRBJ1-5	NA	CASSERFVGDQPQHF
NA	13	TRBV5-5	TRBJ2-5	NA	CASSLLGKETQYF
once	20	TRBV4-1	TRBJ2-1	TRBD2	CASSQGGTSGIRGSYNEQFF
few	12	TRBV2	TRBJ1-5	NA	CASSGDLETQHF
NA	15	TRBV11-2	TRBJ2-7	NA	CASSQTPQLTYEQYF
NA	18	TRBV19	TRBJ1-1	NA	CASSIFPGQSKVNTEAFF
NA	16	TRBV11-3	TRBJ2-2	TRBD2	CASSLEGDYLTGELFF
NA	13	TRBV11-3	TRBJ2-1	NA	CASSFRSYNEQFF
NA	17	TRBV4-1	TRBJ1-1	NA	CASSQDQLAEWNTEAFF
NA	16	TRBV10-3	TRBJ2-7	NA	CAISDSGKWSSYEQYF
NA	15	TRBV5-4	TRBJ2-7	NA	CASSGGDRKSYEQYF
NA	14	TRBV6-4	TRBJ2-7	NA	CASFRTLSSYEQYF
few	14	TRBV5-1	TRBJ2-3	NA	CASRPAAQTDTQYF
once	15	TRBV2	TRBJ1-2	NA	CATNPQGIGNYGYTF
NA	14	TRBV5-8	TRBJ1-2	TRBD1	CASSLRRGPNGYTF
NA	14	TRBV2	TRBJ1-2	NA	CASSERGSNYGYTF
NA	13	TRBV6-5	TRBJ2-1	NA	CASSSGGTQQAFF
NA	15	TRBV6-5	TRBJ2-1	TRBD2	CASRRTSGRMGEQFF
few	14	TRBV5-1	TRBJ2-1	TRBD2	CASGVASGRYEQFF
NA	17	TRBV7-6	TRBJ2-2	TRBD1	CASSYVRDSYYTGELFF
NA	15	TRBV18	TRBJ1-4	TRBD1	CASSRGGATNEKLFF
NA	16	TRBV7-2	TRBJ1-3	NA	CASSLVAGPSGNTIYF
NA	15	TRBV28	TRBJ1-4	NA	CASSRPGGRNEKLFF